Shown below are 25 T cell receptor beta chains from a single sample sequenced in a study of memory CD4+ T cells and cytomegalovirus serostatus. The sort gate was single viable CD3+CD4+CD8-CD45RO+ cells for memory CD4+ T cells. The assay was immunoSEQ multiplex PCR, and TCRdb's table has in-frame clones only and misses some. The repertoire includes approximately 46,000 clones, about 70% of them detected once, and around 1.2% sits in the top ten. Sample: memory CD4+ T cells from blood. The receptors here all came from an adult in good health and CMV-seropositive.

The chain is built from TRBV5-1 and TRBJ2-1; 11 bases align to TRBD2. This CDR3 is 13 amino acids long. V dropped 5 bases and J dropped 6; count of bases not matched to a gene: 1. Germline V gene data show CDR1 as SGHRS and CDR2 as YFSETQ. The CDR3 DNA follows: TGCGCCAGCAGGACTAGCGGGGTCAATGAGCAGTTCTTC. It is translated as CASRTSGVNEQFF. Together with reference TRBV5-1 and TRBJ2-1, the CDR3 gives the full variable domain: KAGVTQTPRYLIKTRGQQVTLSCSPISGHRSVSWYQQTPGQGLQFLFEYFSETQRNKGNFPGRFSGRQFSNSRSEMNVSTLELGDSALYLCASRTSGVNEQFFGPGTRLTVL.

The rearrangement links TRBV11-2 to TRBJ2-3; perhaps TRBD2 as D (6 bases). Looked up from germline, CDR1 is SGHAT and CDR2 is FQNNGV. CDR3 size: 13 residues. V was trimmed by 1 base and J by 7 bases, leaving 9 bases between them. CDR3 bases: TGTGCCAGCAGCTTAGCTGCGGGGAATACGCAGTATTTT. It yields the protein CASSLAAGNTQYF.

The V call is TRBV28, the J call TRBJ1-1; the match to TRBD1 covers 10 bases. Germline values: CDR1 MDHEN, CDR2 SYDVKM. The CDR3 totals 15 residues. V lost 5 bases to trimming and J lost 9 bases; unmatched junction nucleotides: 12. CDR3 amino acids: CASSGRQGQGLKAFF. The CDR3 DNA reads as TGTGCCAGCAGTGGGAGACAGGGACAGGGGCTTAAAGCTTTCTTT.

This clone occurred a few times. The chain links TRBV11-2 to TRBJ1-4; D is perhaps TRBD1 (5 bases). The CDR3 is made up of 15 amino acids. With 1 base removed from V and 0 bases from J, the gap between germline ends came to 6 bases. CDR1 SGHAT and CDR2 FQNNGV come from the germline V gene. CDR3 sequence: CASSLGGATNEKLFF. The CDR3 DNA reads TGTGCCAGCAGCTTAGGAGGGGCAACTAATGAAAAACTGTTTTTT.

The V and J genes are TRBV18 and TRBJ2-7; 9 nucleotides agree with TRBD1. The V gene end was trimmed by 6 bases and the J gene end by 1 base; junction bases not matched to a gene: 4. Germline V CDR1 and CDR2: KGHSH, LQKENI. CDR3 length: 14 amino acids. This CDR3 reads CASSGGQGSYEQYF. DNA for the CDR3: TGTGCCAGCTCCGGTGGACAGGGGTCCTACGAGCAGTACTTC.

This clone occurred a few times. V gene TRBV19 combines with J gene TRBJ2-7; perhaps TRBD1 as D (6 bases). CDR1 is LNHDA, CDR2 SQIVND, per germline (reference sequence). Trimming stripped 5 bases from V and 6 bases from J, with 23 bases between. This CDR3 has 16 amino acids. The CDR3 sequence: CASSQGWDTATREQYF. The CDR3 nucleotides are TGTGCCAGTAGTCAAGGGTGGGACACCGCCACCCGCGAGCAGTACTTC.

In DNA form, the CDR3 reads TGCAGTGCTCGGTACACTGAAGCTTTCTTT. Its translation is CSARYTEAFF. The V and J genes are TRBV20-1 and TRBJ1-1; D not resolved. Germline V lookup: CDR1 DFQATT, CDR2 SNEGSKA (reference sequence). The CDR3 runs 10 residues. V was trimmed by 5 bases and J by 3 bases, leaving 4 bases between them.

The V call is TRBV5-1, the J call TRBJ2-7, with a tentative D call TRBD1 (5 bases). Trimming stripped 4 bases from V and 5 bases from J, with 10 bases between. Germline assignment: CDR1 SGHRS and CDR2 YFSETQ. This CDR3 region has 12 residues. CDR3 sequence (DNA): TGCGCCAGCAGCATCCAGGGAAACGAGCAGTACTTC. It codes for CASSIQGNEQYF. Drawing the rest from reference TRBV5-1 and TRBJ2-7, the complete variable domain is KAGVTQTPRYLIKTRGQQVTLSCSPISGHRSVSWYQQTPGQGLQFLFEYFSETQRNKGNFPGRFSGRQFSNSRSEMNVSTLELGDSALYLCASSIQGNEQYFGPGTRLTVT.

The chain employs TRBV18 and TRBJ2-7; 7 positions agree with TRBD1. The germline V gene has CDR1 KGHSH and CDR2 LQKENI. Trimming removed 4 bases from V and 2 bases from J; junction bases left unmatched: 11. The CDR3 totals 16 residues. CDR3 residues: CASSRTLDRTPYEQYF. CDR3 nucleotides: TGTGCCAGCTCACGAACATTGGACAGGACACCCTACGAGCAGTACTTC.

This rearrangement joins TRBV6-5 to TRBJ1-2, with 9 bases identical to TRBD1. Trimming took 2 bases from V and 4 from J; bases not matched to a gene: 5. This CDR3 spans 15 amino acids. From germline, CDR1 is MNHEY and CDR2 SVGAGI. The DNA for the CDR3 is TGTGCCAGCAGTTACCGGGGACAGGGAGTCTATGGCTACACCTTC. Translating it yields CASSYRGQGVYGYTF.

The CDR3 nucleotides are TGTGCCAGCAGCCAACTTAGGACGACTAGCACAGATACGCAGTATTTT. Translation gives CASSQLRTTSTDTQYF. The chain employs TRBV4-2 and TRBJ2-3; D remains unclear. CDR1 and CDR2 (germline): LGHNA, YNFKEQ. CDR3 length: 16 residues. Trimming pared 2 bases from V and 0 bases from J, leaving 12 bases between.

This clone was counted once. V gene TRBV6-1 combines with J gene TRBJ2-3, with a weak D call TRBD1 (5 bases). V shed 5 bases and J shed 1 base, with 7 bases lying between them. The V gene's germline CDR1 is MNHNS and CDR2 SASEGT. The CDR3 consists of 13 residues. The CDR3 coding sequence is TGTGCCAGCAGTCTACAGGGCACAGATACGCAGTATTTT. Translating it yields CASSLQGTDTQYF.

This clone was observed a few times. The chain has TRBV5-1 and TRBJ1-1; no definite D call. CDR3 size: 14 residues. The V and J ends lost 0 bases and 6 bases respectively, with 12 bases between them. The V gene's germline CDR1 is SGHRS and CDR2 YFSETQ. The chain's CDR3 is CASSLDGEVPEAFF. The CDR3 DNA reads TGCGCCAGCAGCTTGGATGGGGAGGTCCCTGAAGCTTTCTTT.

This clone was counted between two and nine times. The CDR3 region has the DNA TGTGCCAGCAGTGGGGGCCCGACTAGCGCGGCGCAGTACTTC. Protein product: CASSGGPTSAAQYF. V usage is TRBV2 and J usage is TRBJ2-7; TRBD2 agrees at 8 bases. Germline loops: CDR1 SNHLY, CDR2 FYNNEI. This CDR3 comprises 14 residues. V shed 4 bases and J 9 bases; nucleotides not matched to a gene: 11.

V and J are TRBV5-4 and TRBJ1-2, with D perhaps matching TRBD1 (6 bases). The V gene's germline CDR1 is SGHNT and CDR2 YYREEE (reference sequence). Trimming removed 4 bases from V and 2 bases from J, with 15 bases in between. The CDR3 extends over 15 amino acids. The CDR3 protein is CASSPGRGGNYGYTF. DNA of the CDR3: TGTGCCAGCAGCCCCGGGAGGGGGGGGAACTATGGCTACACCTTC.

This clone was detected only once. V gene TRBV11-2 combines with J gene TRBJ2-5, with 8 positions matching TRBD2. CDR3 length: 17 amino acids. Germline V gene lookup returns CDR1 SGHAT and CDR2 FQNNGV. V lost 4 bases and J lost 2; bases outside the gene matches: 12. CDR3 nucleotide sequence: TGTGCCAGCAGCTACTTCGAAGCGGGGGCCCTACAAGAGACCCAGTACTTC. Residues: CASSYFEAGALQETQYF.

This chain connects TRBV28 to TRBJ1-2; no clear D gene. V lost 2 bases and J lost 3, with 7 bases in between. Germline CDR1 MDHEN, CDR2 SYDVKM. The CDR3 loop spans 13 amino acids. The CDR3 bases are TGTGCCAGCAGTTTAAAGAGGCACTATGGCTACACCTTC. This gives the protein CASSLKRHYGYTF.

The V gene is TRBV19, the J gene TRBJ2-3; TRBD2 agrees at 10 bases. Germline loops: CDR1 LNHDA, CDR2 SQIVND (reference sequence). CDR3 length: 16 amino acids. The V segment lost 6 bases and the J segment 6 bases; nucleotides outside the gene matches: 12. The chain's CDR3 is CASRQTSGNFLDTQYF. The CDR3 DNA reads TGTGCCAGTAGACAAACTAGCGGGAACTTTTTGGATACGCAGTATTTT.

This sequence joins TRBV5-4 and TRBJ1-2, with D uncertain. In germline, CDR1 is SGHNT, CDR2 YYREEE (reference sequence). Trimming took off 1 base at V and 14 bases at J, with 21 bases between the two ends. The CDR3 runs 14 residues. In nucleotides, the CDR3 is TGTGCCAGCAGCTTGTACCAGAGATGGTCAGTAGGGACCTTC. This gives the protein CASSLYQRWSVGTF. Filled out from reference TRBV5-4 and TRBJ1-2, the complete variable domain reads ETGVTQSPTHLIKTRGQQVTLRCSSQSGHNTVSWYQQALGQGPQFIFQYYREEENGRGNFPPRFSGLQFPNYSSELNVNALELDDSALYLCASSLYQRWSVGTFGSGTRLTVV.

This clone was seen a handful of times. This chain links TRBV7-2 with TRBJ2-5; D remains ambiguous. The CDR3 contains 13 residues. V lost 1 base, J lost 1 base, and 4 bases lay in between. Germline CDR1 is SGHTA and CDR2 is FQGNSA. The CDR3 protein is CASSLGVQETQYF. CDR3 nucleotides: TGTGCCAGCAGCTTAGGGGTCCAAGAGACCCAGTACTTC.

This clone turned up a few times. The V call is TRBV27, the J call TRBJ2-7; 9 positions agree with TRBD2. Germline loops: CDR1 MNHEY, CDR2 SMNVEV (reference sequence). The ends lost 2 bases at V and 5 bases at J; junction bases unmatched: 10. CDR3 length: 16 amino acids. For the CDR3, the DNA is TGTGCCAGCAGTTTAGTGGGTCCTAGCGGGGCCAACGAGCAGTACTTC. It specifies CASSLVGPSGANEQYF.

This chain's CDR3 is CASGTGRGNSNQPQHF. In DNA form, the CDR3 reads TGTGCCAGCGGCACGGGACGGGGGAATAGCAATCAGCCCCAGCATTTT. The chain recombines TRBV7-9 with TRBJ1-5; D perhaps matches TRBD1 (5 bases). The V and J ends lost 8 bases and 0 bases respectively, with 17 bases between them. Germline V lookup: CDR1 SEHNR, CDR2 FQNEAQ (reference sequence). CDR3 length: 16 residues.

This chain joins TRBV19 and TRBJ1-6, with TRBD1 matching 7 bases. Germline V lookup: CDR1 LNHDA, CDR2 SQIVND (reference sequence). The junction had 4 bases not matched to a gene; V was cut back by 0 bases and J by 8 bases. The CDR3 spans 15 residues. Here the CDR3 reads CASSIDGTDDSPLHF. DNA for the CDR3: TGTGCCAGTAGTATAGATGGGACAGATGATTCACCCCTCCACTTT.

The chain uses TRBV5-1 and TRBJ1-3; 8 nucleotides align to TRBD1. Trimming removed 0 bases from V and 2 bases from J; junction bases left unmatched: 4. The germline gives CDR1 SGHRS, CDR2 YFSETQ. This CDR3 comprises 16 residues. The CDR3 loop is CASSLAEQGAGNTIYF. CDR3 DNA sequence: TGCGCCAGCAGCTTGGCCGAACAGGGGGCTGGAAACACCATATATTTT.

The chain has TRBV5-5 and TRBJ1-6, with D perhaps matching TRBD1 (5 bases). V was clipped by 2 bases and J by 8 bases, with 20 bases between them. Germline V lookup: CDR1 SGHKS, CDR2 YYEKEE (reference sequence). The CDR3 has 17 amino acids. For the CDR3, the DNA is TGTGCCAGCAGCTTTACGATGGGGGGAGGACGTGATTCACCCCTCCACTTT. This sequence encodes CASSFTMGGGRDSPLHF.